These 29 T cell receptor beta chains were all obtained from the same sample, sequenced in a study of T cells expressing NK-cell markers. TCRdb reprocessed the 5' RACE reads and reports one entry per CDR3 protein, with no DNA. The sample table sets out 500,000 or so distinct CDR3 sequences. Sequenced: blood T cells: a sorted CD56 or NKG2C T cell subset, CD4+ or CD8+ T cells, or bulk PBMC T cells (not recorded which). The source is a young man in good health.

The J gene is TRBJ2-7, the V gene TRBV6-1; the TCRdb D gene call, TRBD1, has no DNA to confirm it. The CDR3 totals 14 residues. CDR1 MNHNS and CDR2 SASEGT come from the germline V gene. CDR3 sequence: CASSPWTGTYEQYF.

V usage is TRBV14 and J usage is TRBJ2-7; the D gene TCRdb calls, TRBD1, cannot be checked with no DNA. Germline CDR1 SGHDN, CDR2 FVKESK. This CDR3 contains 16 residues. The CDR3 is CASSQVAGAAPFEQYF.

The CDR3 sequence: CASSYRTSGSRNEQFF. V gene TRBV6-2 or TRBV6-3 combines with J gene TRBJ2-1; TCRdb's D call of TRBD2 is untestable without DNA. Germline lookup yields CDR1 MNHEY and CDR2 SVGEGT. The CDR3 totals 16 residues.

The chain couples TRBV7-9 to TRBJ2-3; TCRdb returns TRBD1, unconfirmable since there is no DNA. CDR3 length: 15 residues. Germline values: CDR1 SEHNR, CDR2 FQNEAQ (reference sequence). The CDR3 sequence is CASTPRGKDADTQYF. The variable domain in full, completed from reference TRBV7-9 and TRBJ2-3, reads DTGVSQNPRHKITKRGQNVTFRCDPISEHNRLYWYRQTLGQGPEFLTYFQNEAQLEKSRLLSDRFSAERPKGSFSTLEIQRTEQGDSAMYLCASTPRGKDADTQYFGPGTRLTVL.

This chain connects TRBV11-2 to TRBJ2-1; TCRdb indicates TRBD2, and absent DNA this call remains unverified. Germline V gives CDR1 SGHAT, CDR2 FQNNGV. This CDR3 is 15 amino acids long. The CDR3 sequence is CASSRGRTNGDEQFF.

The chain joins TRBV15 to TRBJ2-5; the TRBD1 assignment by TCRdb is unverifiable without DNA. The CDR3 is made up of 16 amino acids. Germline loops: CDR1 LNHNV, CDR2 YYDKDF (reference sequence). The CDR3: CATSREGGRHQETQYF.

This rearrangement joins TRBV11-1 to TRBJ2-4; the D gene TCRdb calls, TRBD1, cannot be checked with no DNA. Per the germline V gene, CDR1 is SGHAT and CDR2 is FQDESV (reference sequence). The CDR3 has 17 amino acids. CDR3 amino acids: CASSFDSGQLAKNIQYF.

The chain carries TRBV3-1 and TRBJ1-3. The CDR3 loop spans 14 amino acids. Germline-derived CDR1 and CDR2 are LGHDT and YNNKEL (reference sequence). The CDR3 sequence: CASGGLFGGNTIYF.

The V call is TRBV15, the J call TRBJ2-1. The CDR3 extends over 16 amino acids. Germline lookup yields CDR1 LNHNV and CDR2 YYDKDF (reference sequence). The CDR3 here is CATSARIPSSYNEQFF. Based on the CDR3 plus reference TRBV15 and TRBJ2-1, the full variable domain is DAMVIQNPRYQVTQFGKPVTLSCSQTLNHNVMYWYQQKSSQAPKLLFHYYDKDFNNEADTPDNFQSRRPNTSFCFLDIRSPGLGDTAMYLCATSARIPSSYNEQFFGPGTRLTVL.

The rearrangement links TRBV14 to TRBJ1-1. The CDR3 extends over 13 amino acids. CDR1 and CDR2 (germline): SGHDN, FVKESK. This CDR3 reads CASSRFENTEAFF.

The chain links TRBV10-3 to TRBJ2-1; the TRBD2 assignment by TCRdb is unverifiable without DNA. CDR1 is ENHRY and CDR2 is SYGVKD in the germline V gene. The CDR3 is made up of 15 amino acids. The CDR3 sequence is CATKGGTSGVYEQFF.

The chain is built from TRBV3-1 and TRBJ2-7. Germline loops: CDR1 LGHDT, CDR2 YNNKEL (reference sequence). The CDR3 has 13 amino acids. CDR3 in amino acids: CASSQDLRNEQYF.

The chain links TRBV6-1 to TRBJ2-5; TCRdb calls TRBD1, which cannot be checked without DNA. This CDR3 has 16 amino acids. Germline loops: CDR1 MNHNS, CDR2 SASEGT. The CDR3 loop is CASSGWGGESEETQYF.

V and J are TRBV15 and TRBJ2-2; TCRdb designates TRBD2, a call that cannot be tested without DNA. Germline values: CDR1 LNHNV, CDR2 YYDKDF (reference sequence). There are 18 residues in the CDR3. CDR3 protein: CATSPRTSGRPNTGELFF.

The rearrangement uses TRBV3-1 and TRBJ2-1. This CDR3 is built from 12 residues. Per the germline V gene, CDR1 is LGHDT and CDR2 is YNNKEL (reference sequence). Here the CDR3 reads CASSIRNNEQFF.

The J gene is TRBJ1-1, the V gene TRBV25-1; TCRdb's D call, TRBD1, is unchecked because there is no DNA. The germline gives CDR1 MGHDK, CDR2 SYGVNS. The CDR3 contains 14 residues. The CDR3 sequence is CASSERERGTEAFF.

This chain connects TRBV4-2 to TRBJ2-3; there is no DNA to check the TCRdb D call of TRBD2. CDR3 length equals 18 residues. Per the germline V gene, CDR1 is LGHNA and CDR2 is YNFKEQ. Here the CDR3 reads CASSQDGAGAGGTDTQYF.

The chain recombines TRBV5-1 with TRBJ2-3. CDR1 and CDR2 from the germline V gene are SGHRS and YFSETQ. This CDR3 comprises 14 residues. The CDR3 loop reads CASSLDRITDTQYF.

V usage is TRBV10-3 and J usage is TRBJ2-3; TCRdb picks TRBD1, but there is no DNA to check that call. Germline V gene sequence: CDR1 ENHRY, CDR2 SYGVKD. This CDR3 has 14 amino acids. This CDR3 is CAISEDRATDTQYF.

The chain joins TRBV3-1 to TRBJ2-1; absent DNA, TCRdb's TRBD2 call cannot be checked. The CDR3 is 16 amino acids. The V gene's germline CDR1 is LGHDT and CDR2 YNNKEL (reference sequence). This CDR3 is CASSQGAGGPIGEQFF.

The chain links TRBV7-2 to TRBJ2-3. Germline V gives CDR1 SGHTA, CDR2 FQGNSA. The CDR3 loop spans 14 amino acids. The CDR3 sequence: CASSKGSRSDTQYF.

The V and J genes are TRBV9 and TRBJ1-2; TCRdb names TRBD1, which stays unverified in the absence of DNA. Germline V gives CDR1 SGDLS, CDR2 YYNGEE. CDR3 length equals 14 residues. This CDR3 reads CASSADRGFYGYTF.

This rearrangement joins TRBV12-3 or TRBV12-4 to TRBJ1-1; TCRdb gives TRBD1 as the D gene, but with no DNA this cannot be confirmed. The CDR3 extends over 14 amino acids. The CDR3 protein is CASSPGQGQRGAFF.

The V call is TRBV27, the J call TRBJ2-7; TCRdb proposes TRBD1, but this gene call is untestable without DNA. The CDR3 runs 16 residues. Germline CDR1 is MNHEY and CDR2 is SMNVEV (reference sequence). CDR3 protein: CASSSALPGQGDEQYF.

The V call is TRBV27, the J call TRBJ2-3; the TRBD1 assignment by TCRdb is unverifiable without DNA. The CDR3 loop spans 17 amino acids. In germline, CDR1 is MNHEY, CDR2 SMNVEV (reference sequence). The CDR3 is CASSTRQRGIVPDTQYF.

V is TRBV20-1 and J is TRBJ2-1; TCRdb's D call of TRBD2 is untestable without DNA. The CDR3 contains 14 residues. CDR1 DFQATT and CDR2 SNEGSKA come from the germline V gene (reference sequence). CDR3 region: CSALTPLVDNEQFF.

The chain couples TRBV14 to TRBJ2-7. Germline V gene lookup returns CDR1 SGHDN and CDR2 FVKESK. The CDR3 is 12 residues long. The CDR3 here is CASSHQHYEQYF.

V usage is TRBV20-1 and J usage is TRBJ1-1; lacking DNA, the TRBD1 call made by TCRdb goes unchecked. Germline loops: CDR1 DFQATT, CDR2 SNEGSKA (reference sequence). This CDR3 has 15 amino acids. The CDR3 spells CSARDLGGGNTEAFF.

This chain connects TRBV4-2 to TRBJ2-7; TCRdb returns TRBD1, unconfirmable since there is no DNA. This CDR3 comprises 13 residues. The germline V gene has CDR1 LGHNA and CDR2 YNFKEQ. This chain's CDR3 is CASKENRGHEQYF.